The 8 T cell receptor beta chains listed next were all sequenced from one sample in a study of glioma-infiltrating T cells after dendritic cell vaccination. This table comes from immunoSEQ multiplex PCR, and its TCRdb copy is limited to in-frame clones, with some not included. Of 60,000 to 70,000 clones listed, around 83% are singletons. The sequencing used blood, collected before dendritic cell vaccination. Receptors originate from a human donor with glioblastoma.

This rearrangement joins TRBV4-1 to TRBJ1-2, with 9 bases lining up with TRBD1. Per the germline V gene, CDR1 is MGHRA and CDR2 is YSYEKL. V was pared by 5 bases and J by 7 bases, with 8 bases of the junction left unmatched. The CDR3 has 14 residues. CDR3 sequence: CASSYRDRASGYTF. DNA for the CDR3: TGCGCCAGCAGCTACCGGGACAGGGCGTCTGGCTACACCTTC.

This chain joins TRBV14 and TRBJ2-7, with a tentative D call TRBD1 (6 bases). The CDR3 covers 16 residues. Trimming removed 0 bases at V and 0 bases at J, with 12 bases between. Germline V gene lookup returns CDR1 SGHDN and CDR2 FVKESK. CDR3 nucleotide sequence: TGTGCCAGCAGCCAAGAACAGGGCTTTAGCTCCTACGAGCAGTACTTC. It codes for CASSQEQGFSSYEQYF.

This clone was recorded only once. The chain links TRBV10-3 to TRBJ2-7, with D perhaps TRBD2 (5 bases). From germline, CDR1 is ENHRY and CDR2 SYGVKD. CDR3 length: 14 amino acids. V lost 3 bases, J lost 4 bases, and 13 bases lay in between. As DNA, the CDR3 is TGTGCCATCAGTGAACCGGGGAGAGGTTACGAGCAGTACTTC. Its translation is CAISEPGRGYEQYF.

The rearrangement links TRBV6-6 to TRBJ1-2; D is unresolved. Trimming took 0 bases from V and 6 from J, leaving 11 bases between them. Germline lookup yields CDR1 MNHNY and CDR2 SVGAGI (reference sequence). The length of the CDR3 is 14 residues. The CDR3 DNA sequence: TGTGCCAGCAGTTACTCTTCGGGTTATGATGGCTACACCTTC. Translation: CASSYSSGYDGYTF.

The chain combines TRBV9 with TRBJ1-1; D is unclear. Germline CDR1 SGDLS, CDR2 YYNGEE. The CDR3 length is 13 residues. V lost 3 bases and J 6 bases, leaving 12 bases between the germline ends. The CDR3 protein is CASSANGRAEAFF. CDR3 coding DNA: TGTGCCAGCAGCGCCAACGGGAGGGCTGAAGCTTTCTTT.

This clone rates as medium-sized (0.01 to 0.1%). The chain combines TRBV10-3 with TRBJ1-2, with D possibly matching TRBD1 (6 bases). V was shortened by 2 bases and J by 1 base, with 11 bases between the two germline ends. The CDR3 totals 15 residues. Germline CDR1 reads ENHRY; CDR2 reads SYGVKD. In nucleotides, the CDR3 is TGTGCCATCAGTGAGCGGCCAGGGGATAACTATGGCTACACCTTC. Its translation: CAISERPGDNYGYTF.

The rearrangement joins TRBV5-1 to TRBJ1-3; D gene uncertain. The V and J ends lost 2 bases and 6 bases respectively, with 15 bases between them. Germline lookup yields CDR1 SGHRS and CDR2 YFSETQ. CDR3 length: 15 amino acids. The CDR3 DNA sequence: TGCGCCAGCAGCTTACAGCCGGCTCTGGAAAACACCATATATTTT. It encodes CASSLQPALENTIYF.

The DNA for the CDR3 is TGTGCCAGCATTGGACGGGGACAGGGCCCAGATACGCAGTATTTT. Translating it yields CASIGRGQGPDTQYF. The chain uses TRBV2 and TRBJ2-3, with 9 positions matching TRBD1. The germline V gene encodes CDR1 SNHLY and CDR2 FYNNEI. The CDR3 is 15 amino acids. V shed 7 bases and J 4 bases; nucleotides not matched to a gene: 9. Together with reference TRBV2 and TRBJ2-3, the CDR3 gives the full variable domain: EPEVTQTPSHQVTQMGQEVILRCVPISNHLYFYWYRQILGQKVEFLVSFYNNEISEKSEIFDDQFSVERPDGSNFTLKIRSTKLEDSAMYFCASIGRGQGPDTQYFGPGTRLTVL.